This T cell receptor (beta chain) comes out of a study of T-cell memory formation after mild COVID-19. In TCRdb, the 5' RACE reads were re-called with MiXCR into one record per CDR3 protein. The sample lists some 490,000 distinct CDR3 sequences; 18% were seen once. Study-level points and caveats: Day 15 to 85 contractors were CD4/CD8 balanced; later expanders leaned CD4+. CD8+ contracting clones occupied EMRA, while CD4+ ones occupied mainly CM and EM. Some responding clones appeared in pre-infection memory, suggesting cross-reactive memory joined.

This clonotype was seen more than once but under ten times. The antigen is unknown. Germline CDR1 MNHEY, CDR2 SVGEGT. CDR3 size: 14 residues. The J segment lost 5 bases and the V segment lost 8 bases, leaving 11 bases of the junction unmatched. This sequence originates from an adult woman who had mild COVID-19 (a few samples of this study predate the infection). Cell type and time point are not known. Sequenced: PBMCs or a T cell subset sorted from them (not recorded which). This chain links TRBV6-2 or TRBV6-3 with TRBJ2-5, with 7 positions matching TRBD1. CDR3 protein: CASPGDRRGETQYF. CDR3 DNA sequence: TGTGCCAGCCCAGGGGACAGACGCGGGGAGACCCAGTACTTC.